A single sample is the source of the 29 T cell receptor beta chains below, sequenced in a study of shared T cell receptors in the human thymus. Assay used: immunoSEQ multiplex PCR; TCRdb lists only in-frame clones, some missing. The repertoire holds fewer than 700,000 clones, with roughly 90% as singletons. This sample also belongs to another study, concerning human thymus T cells.

Sequenced input: thymocytes. The origin of the receptors is a boy under three years old with a congenital heart defect.

This chain joins TRBV14 and TRBJ1-1; 7 bases match TRBD1. Germline-derived CDR1 and CDR2 are SGHDN and FVKESK. This CDR3 is built from 17 residues. With V trimmed by 4 bases and J by 6 bases, 17 bases remained unmatched. Here the CDR3 DNA reads TGTGCCAGCAGCCCTCGACAGGGTGGTCCGGGCTGGTCTGAAGCTTTCTTT. This gives the protein CASSPRQGGPGWSEAFF.

The count of this clone is one. This chain links TRBV13 with TRBJ2-2; TRBD2 matches 12 bases. The CDR3 runs 17 residues. The trim removed 3 bases at V and 5 bases at J, leaving 7 bases unmatched. The germline V gene encodes CDR1 PRHDT and CDR2 FYEKMQ (reference sequence). The CDR3 nucleotides are TGTGCCAGCAGCTTTAGGCGACTAGCGGGAGATACCGGGGAGCTGTTTTTT. Its protein product is CASSFRRLAGDTGELFF.

The chain carries TRBV27 and TRBJ2-1, with 10 bases fitting TRBD2. Germline values: CDR1 MNHEY, CDR2 SMNVEV (reference sequence). This CDR3 comprises 16 residues. V gave up 8 bases and J gave up 5 bases; unmatched junction bases: 12. The DNA of the CDR3 is TGTGCCAGCGGAGCGGGAGGGCCGAAGGGGGACAATGAGCAGTTCTTC. Protein sequence: CASGAGGPKGDNEQFF.

The J gene is TRBJ2-1, the V gene TRBV6-6; TRBD2 aligns across 7 bases. Germline-derived CDR1 and CDR2 are MNHNY and SVGAGI (reference sequence). With 4 bases clipped from V and 4 bases from J, the junction kept 4 bases outside the gene matches. This CDR3 is 14 amino acids long. CDR3 sequence (DNA): TGTGCCAGCAGTTTTGGGGGGGATTACAATGAGCAGTTCTTC. Residues: CASSFGGDYNEQFF.

This chain links TRBV9 with TRBJ2-2; the match to TRBD2 covers 8 bases. The junction had 2 bases not matched to a gene; V was cut back by 0 bases and J by 1 base. This CDR3 is 16 amino acids long. Germline V gene sequence: CDR1 SGDLS, CDR2 YYNGEE. CDR3 sequence (DNA): TGTGCCAGCAGCGTAGTAGCGGGAAAGAACACCGGGGAGCTGTTTTTT. Protein sequence: CASSVVAGKNTGELFF.

The chain links TRBV27 to TRBJ2-7; D perhaps matches TRBD2 (5 bases). V lost 5 bases to trimming and J lost 8 bases, with 16 bases between them. This CDR3 has 13 residues. Per germline, CDR1 MNHEY and CDR2 SMNVEV (reference sequence). The CDR3 DNA sequence: TGTGCCAGCAGTCCCGGACTTCCTGGCCAGCAGTACTTC. This translates into CASSPGLPGQQYF.

CDR3 DNA: TGTGCCACATCAGGGGAGACCCAGTACTTC. Its protein product is CATSGETQYF. The chain employs TRBV6-4 and TRBJ2-5; maybe TRBD1 (5 bases). The CDR3 sequence is 10 residues long. Germline V lookup: CDR1 MRHNA, CDR2 SNTAGT. Trimming shortened V by 10 bases and J by 5 bases, and 8 bases separated the two germline ends.

This chain connects TRBV10-3 to TRBJ1-4, with 7 bases lining up with TRBD1. The CDR3 has 17 amino acids. Germline values: CDR1 ENHRY, CDR2 SYGVKD. J lost 5 bases, V lost 6 bases, and 15 bases had no gene match. CDR3 residues: CAISHRHRDRVNEKLFF. The CDR3 DNA is TGTGCCATCAGCCACCGGCACAGGGACAGAGTAAATGAAAAACTGTTTTTT.

V is TRBV29-1 and J is TRBJ2-7, with 8 bases identical to TRBD1. V dropped 5 bases and J dropped 3; count of bases not matched to a gene: 6. From germline, CDR1 is SQVTM and CDR2 ANQGSEA. The CDR3 totals 13 residues. For the CDR3, the DNA is TGCAGCGTTCTGACAGGGGACAGCTACGAGCAGTACTTC. Protein product: CSVLTGDSYEQYF.

The chain is built from TRBV19 and TRBJ2-7; 8 bases are shared with TRBD1. CDR3 length: 13 amino acids. J gave up 3 bases and V 6 bases, and 4 bases lay outside the gene matches. Germline assignment: CDR1 LNHDA and CDR2 SQIVND (reference sequence). The CDR3 reads CASRGQDYYEQYF. CDR3 sequence (DNA): TGTGCCAGTAGGGGACAGGACTACTACGAGCAGTACTTC.

CDR3: CASSYLGGGAPAFF. CDR3 DNA sequence: TGTGCCAGCAGTTATCTAGGGGGTGGGGCACCGGCTTTCTTT. The J gene is TRBJ1-1, the V gene TRBV6-5; D possibly corresponds to TRBD1 (6 bases). CDR1 and CDR2 from the germline V gene are MNHEY and SVGAGI. The length of the CDR3 is 14 residues. V was pared by 3 bases and J by 11 bases, with 19 bases between.

The chain is built from TRBV30 and TRBJ2-3, with D perhaps TRBD2 (6 bases). The V and J ends lost 3 bases and 2 bases respectively, with 15 bases between them. Germline V gene sequence: CDR1 GTSNPN, CDR2 SVGIG (reference sequence). The CDR3 runs 15 residues. The chain's CDR3 is CAWSPGGGATDTQYF. The CDR3, as DNA: TGTGCCTGGAGCCCCGGGGGTGGCGCCACAGATACGCAGTATTTT.

This chain connects TRBV5-4 to TRBJ1-2; D remains unclear. Trimming left V 0 bases short and J 0 bases short, with 12 bases between. Germline lookup yields CDR1 SGHNT and CDR2 YYREEE (reference sequence). This CDR3 contains 16 residues. The CDR3 loop reads CASSLDRGDTNYGYTF. The DNA of the CDR3 is TGTGCCAGCAGCTTGGACCGGGGTGATACTAACTATGGCTACACCTTC. Full variable domain (remainder filled in from reference TRBV5-4 and TRBJ1-2): ETGVTQSPTHLIKTRGQQVTLRCSSQSGHNTVSWYQQALGQGPQFIFQYYREEENGRGNFPPRFSGLQFPNYSSELNVNALELDDSALYLCASSLDRGDTNYGYTFGSGTRLTVV.

The rearrangement uses TRBV28 and TRBJ1-5, with 8 bases identical to TRBD1. Trimming at V came to 3 bases and at J to 0 bases, leaving 13 bases not matched to a gene. CDR1 is MDHEN and CDR2 is SYDVKM in the germline V gene. This CDR3 has 19 residues. The chain's CDR3 is CASSFRPDRGLYSNQPQHF. The CDR3 nucleotides read TGTGCCAGCAGTTTTCGGCCTGACAGGGGACTTTATAGCAATCAGCCCCAGCATTTT.

J is TRBJ1-1 and V is TRBV4-1; perhaps TRBD1 as D (5 bases). CDR1 and CDR2 from the germline V gene are MGHRA and YSYEKL. This CDR3 is 14 amino acids long. V lost 2 bases to trimming and J lost 3 bases, with 10 bases between them. The CDR3 DNA follows: TGCGCCAGCAGCCAATGGGGGGAAGACACTGAAGCTTTCTTT. Protein: CASSQWGEDTEAFF.

The chain is built from TRBV18 and TRBJ2-5; no clear D. Trimming removed 0 bases at V and 2 bases at J, with 7 bases between. Germline loops: CDR1 KGHSH, CDR2 LQKENI. The CDR3 contains 14 residues. The CDR3 sequence: CASSPPGSQETQYF. DNA of the CDR3: TGTGCCAGCTCACCACCCGGTAGTCAAGAGACCCAGTACTTC.

The chain joins TRBV5-6 to TRBJ1-2, with 8 bases that match TRBD1. The CDR3 is 14 residues long. Germline CDR1 SGHDT, CDR2 YYEEEE. J gave up 6 bases and V 5 bases, and 9 bases lay outside the gene matches. For the CDR3, the DNA is TGTGCCAGCAGTCTTGGGACAGGCGGGCATGGCTACACCTTC. This gives the protein CASSLGTGGHGYTF.

The rearrangement links TRBV30 to TRBJ2-3; D might be TRBD2 (7 bases). The CDR3 has 14 amino acids. Between the trimmed V and J ends, which lost 4 bases and 1 base, there was a span of 12 bases. The germline CDR1 and CDR2 sequences are GTSNPN and SVGIG (reference sequence). The CDR3 nucleotides are TGTGCCTGGAAAGGGGGGGAAGGCACAGATACGCAGTATTTT. It translates to CAWKGGEGTDTQYF.

V gene TRBV29-1 combines with J gene TRBJ1-1; D is possibly TRBD1 (5 bases). The CDR3 is 14 residues long. Trimming cost V 3 bases and J 1 base, with 12 bases left between them. Germline lookup yields CDR1 SQVTM and CDR2 ANQGSEA. This CDR3 is CSVEIGEGNTEAFF. CDR3 coding DNA: TGCAGCGTTGAGATAGGGGAGGGGAACACTGAAGCTTTCTTT.

J is TRBJ2-3 and V is TRBV5-1; 8 bases align to TRBD1. The CDR3 contains 18 residues. The germline V gene has CDR1 SGHRS and CDR2 YFSETQ. The V gene end was trimmed by 4 bases and the J gene end by 1 base; junction bases not matched to a gene: 14. CDR3 bases: TGCGCCAGCAGCATCGACAGGGGATGGTGGGTCCGCACAGATACGCAGTATTTT. It yields the protein CASSIDRGWWVRTDTQYF.

This sequence joins TRBV28 and TRBJ2-1; D unresolved. This CDR3 region has 16 residues. Trimming removed 1 base at V and 6 bases at J, with 16 bases between. Germline-derived CDR1 and CDR2 are MDHEN and SYDVKM. Here the CDR3 reads CASSLYLGPATNEQFF. Written as DNA, the CDR3 is TGTGCCAGCAGTTTATATCTAGGTCCTGCCACCAATGAGCAGTTCTTC.

The chain has TRBV27 and TRBJ2-2; the match to TRBD2 covers 10 bases. There are 16 residues in the CDR3. Unmatched junction bases numbered 6, after V lost 3 bases and J lost 5 bases. Germline V lookup: CDR1 MNHEY, CDR2 SMNVEV (reference sequence). CDR3 bases: TGTGCCAGCAGTTTGGAGCGGGAGGGCCGTACCGGGGAGCTGTTTTTT. It yields the protein CASSLEREGRTGELFF.

The V and J genes are TRBV2 and TRBJ1-5; 7 bases align to TRBD1. V shed 5 bases and J 5 bases; nucleotides not matched to a gene: 6. Germline assignment: CDR1 SNHLY and CDR2 FYNNEI. The CDR3 consists of 14 residues. CDR3 loop: CASSLGQVDQPQHF. The CDR3 DNA reads TGTGCCAGCAGTCTCGGACAGGTCGATCAGCCCCAGCATTTT. The whole variable domain, remainder taken from reference TRBV2 and TRBJ1-5, is EPEVTQTPSHQVTQMGQEVILRCVPISNHLYFYWYRQILGQKVEFLVSFYNNEISEKSEIFDDQFSVERPDGSNFTLKIRSTKLEDSAMYFCASSLGQVDQPQHFGDGTRLSIL.

The DNA of the CDR3 is TGTGCCAGCAGAGGGGCCTCTTACGAGCAGTACTTC. It translates to CASRGASYEQYF. The rearrangement links TRBV27 to TRBJ2-7; D might be TRBD1 (5 bases). Germline-derived CDR1 and CDR2 are MNHEY and SMNVEV (reference sequence). The CDR3 sequence is 12 residues long. V was clipped by 6 bases and J by 4 bases, with 10 bases between them.

This clone was seen once. This chain connects TRBV29-1 to TRBJ1-2; the match to TRBD1 covers 8 bases. Germline lookup yields CDR1 SQVTM and CDR2 ANQGSEA. The V gene end was trimmed by 6 bases and the J gene end by 7 bases; junction bases not matched to a gene: 13. The CDR3 sequence is 14 residues long. CDR3 DNA: TGCAGCGTCAACCGGACAGGGATCCTATCTGGCTACACCTTC. It translates to CSVNRTGILSGYTF.

The gene calls are TRBV4-2 and TRBJ2-1; 9 positions agree with TRBD2. Germline CDR1 LGHNA, CDR2 YNFKEQ. The J segment lost 7 bases and the V segment lost 3 bases, leaving 10 bases of the junction unmatched. This CDR3 contains 16 residues. CDR3 in DNA: TGTGCCAGCAGCCAGTCCGTAGCGGGAGTCGGGAATGAGCAGTTCTTC. It translates to CASSQSVAGVGNEQFF.

The V gene is TRBV5-4, the J gene TRBJ2-1, with 7 bases matching TRBD2. The CDR3 runs to 16 residues. V was clipped by 4 bases and J by 0 bases; unmatched bases: 7. Germline V gene sequence: CDR1 SGHNT, CDR2 YYREEE (reference sequence). CDR3: CASSILLADSYNEQFF. The CDR3 nucleotides are TGTGCCAGCAGCATACTGCTAGCGGACTCCTACAATGAGCAGTTCTTC. Based on the CDR3 plus reference TRBV5-4 and TRBJ2-1, the full variable domain is ETGVTQSPTHLIKTRGQQVTLRCSSQSGHNTVSWYQQALGQGPQFIFQYYREEENGRGNFPPRFSGLQFPNYSSELNVNALELDDSALYLCASSILLADSYNEQFFGPGTRLTVL.

The chain is built from TRBV14 and TRBJ2-3; 7 bases fit TRBD1. The germline gives CDR1 SGHDN, CDR2 FVKESK. The CDR3 totals 14 residues. The V segment lost 4 bases and the J segment 3 bases; nucleotides outside the gene matches: 4. The CDR3 nucleotides read TGTGCCAGCAGCCCCGGGACAGCAACAGATACGCAGTATTTT. Translated: CASSPGTATDTQYF.

The chain joins TRBV6-5 to TRBJ2-7; 8 bases agree with TRBD1. Germline V CDR1 and CDR2: MNHEY, SVGAGI. The ends lost 0 bases at V and 1 base at J; junction bases unmatched: 5. The CDR3 spans 16 residues. The CDR3 spells CASSYSTGVVSYEQYF. The CDR3 DNA reads TGTGCCAGCAGTTACTCGACAGGGGTTGTTTCCTACGAGCAGTACTTC.